This T cell receptor beta chain was retrieved from a study of blood T cells in healthy people across ages (dated by TCRdb to between 2014 and 2017). General notes on the study: Template switching captured roughly one uniquely barcoded TCR beta cDNA molecule per two T cells in model experiments. To avoid experimental bias, donors of different ages were distributed randomly across sequencing lanes. The study analyzed two additional independent replicas of 1 million unique cDNA reads from the same blood draw for two donors, one aged 18 to 29 and one aged 80 or older. Age-related changes in TCR beta repertoire diversity were measured in the study by deep sequencing normalized with unique cDNA molecular identifiers. The donors were divided into four age groups: young (average about 15 years), middle-aged (about 39), aged (about 61) and long-lived (82).

Libraries came from 5' RACE. Sequencer: Illumina HiSeq 2500. A second PCR of about 6 to 11 cycles was performed with a sample-barcoded 5' primer and a J-beta primer mix. Each TCR beta cDNA molecule received a unique molecular identifier from a template-switch 5' adaptor carrying 12 random nucleotides. Each sample yielded at least 2.5 million CDR3-containing paired-end reads. The Mint cDNA synthesis kit, primed by a TRBC-specific oligonucleotide, was used to synthesize first-strand cDNA from all RNA. All cDNA was treated with uracil-DNA glycosylase and then went through a first 18-cycle PCR with the universal primers M1SS and BC2_uni_R. The authors' pipeline ran thus. Each sample was normalized by randomly selecting 1 million high-quality reads, each carrying a distinct molecular identifier. Instead of being binned into consensus sequences, reads with shared molecular identifiers were discarded. MiTCR, set to a Q25 quality threshold and the strictest error-elimination algorithm, was used for CDR3 identification, clonotype clustering and error correction. A nonparametric unseen species model with Euler transformation was used to estimate a lower bound on total TCR beta diversity. Through fastp at Q25 and MiXCR, TCRdb rebuilt clones from the public reads, retaining in-frame beta chains. One record per CDR3 amino acid sequence lists the most common genes and DNA. TCRdb's processing, not the study's, gives the V and J calls here. The sample contains just under 900,000 distinct CDR3 sequences, more than 25% of them found a single time. The biggest ten clones account for 17% of the sample.

This clonotype was counted ten times or more. No antigen is known for it. Within one base of it there is no much larger clone, and no base qualities were kept. What the authors observed across the whole study: Compared with the aged group, the long-lived group had more naive CD4+ T cells, fewer expanded clones and increased TCR diversity, a pattern suggesting age selection. As age increased, observed TCR beta diversity per million T cells dropped in a roughly linear way, and a significant reduction was already evident by age 40. Because profiling used bulk unsorted PBMCs, naive and antigen-experienced compartments could not be compared conclusively. A strong correlation was found between observed TCR beta diversity and the percentage of naive T cells measured by flow cytometry. Total diversity estimates from one million sequenced T cells were considered lower bounds and underestimates. Donor CMV infection status was unknown, potentially confounding age-related changes in expanded clonotypes.

The donors were a few dozen Caucasian individuals from Russia, aged 6 to 90 years, who were systemically healthy. Each donor gave 8.5 to 10 milliliters of peripheral blood, collected into EDTA-treated Vacutainer tubes. PBMCs were isolated by Ficoll-Paque density-gradient centrifugation, with at least 6 million obtained per sample. Trizol reagent was used to extract total RNA from PBMCs, with at least 5.5 micrograms per sample. Naive CD45RAhigh/CD27high T cell percentages were measured by flow cytometry on a PBMC aliquot from every donor. The sample was blood. The receptor was isolated from a woman aged 80 or over in good health.

The DNA sequence is given as TGTGCCAGCAGTTACTCGGTCAGGGAGCCGCAGTACTTC. It specifies CASSYSVREPQYF. The sequence links TRBV6-2 or TRBV6-3 to TRBJ2-7; the D segment is perhaps TRBD1 or TRBD2, each sharing 5 matched bases. Relative to germline, V is 0 bases shorter and J is 9 bases shorter, with 12 bases between their ends. Measured from the cysteine to the phenylalanine, the CDR3 is 13 residues long. Only the CDR3 portion is preserved as DNA: 39 bases, with reading frame beginning at the first base. Looking up the germline V gene yields CDR1 MNHEY and CDR2 SVGEGT.